This TCR beta chain appears in the sequencing data of a study of a mutant IDH1 vaccine in newly diagnosed glioma. As for the study in general: The therapy given earlier, which was standard therapy, consisted of radiotherapy, temozolomide, or both, and most of the patients received both.

Germline V gene sequence: CDR1 KGHSH, CDR2 LQKENI. V lost 3 bases and J 0 bases, leaving 9 bases between the germline ends. This CDR3 has 14 amino acids. Assay: immunoSEQ multiplex PCR; the TCRdb copy retains only in-frame clones and omits some. The table includes tens of thousands of clones, about 86% detected once. Specified time point: baseline, week 1 (first vaccination visit). This sample's treatment: pre-vaccination baseline after standard-of-care therapy. Newly diagnosed WHO grade 3 or 4 IDH1-mutant, ATRX-lost astrocytomas were identified in the donors. Sequenced here: PBMCs, sampled from a glioma patient treated with radiotherapy, temozolomide or both. This TCR came from a man in his thirties or forties with glioma. The V call is TRBV18, the J call TRBJ2-7, with D possibly being TRBD2 (5 bases). CDR3 amino acids: CASSPPGISYEQYF. CDR3 DNA: TGTGCCAGCTCACCGCCCGGGATCTCCTACGAGCAGTACTTC.